Listed below are T cell receptor beta chains from one sample, sequenced in a study of beta chain features in type 1 diabetes. Clones were sequenced by immunoSEQ multiplex PCR, and TCRdb holds only the in-frame ones, with some missing. The sample holds around 330,000 clones, 11% seen once. The material sequenced was naive CD4+ T cells from blood. The receptors shown here come from a woman aged 25 to 45 in good health. CDR3s leave out the opening cysteine and the closing phenylalanine or tryptophan. A D gene is named only where the DNA matches it firmly.

cdr3_aa,d_call,j_call,v_call
ATSRLTGKYAVTDTQY,TRBD1,TRBJ2-3,TRBV15
ASRRDRAGTGELF,TRBD1,TRBJ2-2,TRBV27
ASSRTVQNYGYT,-,TRBJ1-2,TRBV6-5
AISPGLAGGRSYNEQF,TRBD2,TRBJ2-1,TRBV10-3
ASSSFSGSSYNEQF,TRBD2,TRBJ2-1,TRBV5-1
ASSSPGTGGPGELF,TRBD1,TRBJ2-2,TRBV7-6
ASSEAGGEGQPQH,-,TRBJ1-5,TRBV6-1
ASSLRKGRVVEKLF,-,TRBJ1-4,TRBV5-6
ASSSRDYELQETQY,TRBD2,TRBJ2-5,TRBV19
SVRDTNQPQH,-,TRBJ1-5,TRBV29-1
ASSLAAGPTRNEQF,-,TRBJ2-1,TRBV7-2
ASSSPAGDENIQY,TRBD2,TRBJ2-4,TRBV28
ASRDRAYEQY,-,TRBJ2-7,TRBV6-5
ASSVGSENIQY,-,TRBJ2-4,TRBV2
ASSLDRTSGTPHEQF,TRBD2,TRBJ2-1,TRBV11-3
ASSQGVQALTYEQY,-,TRBJ2-7,TRBV4-3
ASSQAEGTRIDEQY,TRBD2,TRBJ2-7,TRBV4-3
ASSRGRGSSYNEQF,-,TRBJ2-1,TRBV11-1
ASRRTRQGSTGELF,TRBD1,TRBJ2-2,TRBV28
ATSAHRFANEKLF,-,TRBJ1-4,TRBV15
ASSSGGTAYEQY,TRBD2,TRBJ2-7,TRBV28
ASSYTGETQY,-,TRBJ2-5,TRBV6-5
ASEPSGPNEQF,TRBD2,TRBJ2-1,TRBV28
ASSLGGRKQF,TRBD2,TRBJ2-1,TRBV28
ASSTGRTDTQY,-,TRBJ2-3,TRBV28
ASSPGAGSSDGYT,-,TRBJ1-2,TRBV18
ASSQDQVAETQY,-,TRBJ2-5,TRBV14
ASSLSSAGFYGYT,-,TRBJ1-2,TRBV5-6
ASSGLASTDTQY,-,TRBJ2-3,TRBV9
ASSEGISYEQY,-,TRBJ2-7,TRBV19
ASRITMGTGESYNEQF,TRBD1,TRBJ2-1,TRBV5-8
ASSLVVEQY,-,TRBJ2-7,TRBV7-2
SVEGEVQETQY,-,TRBJ2-5,TRBV29-1
ASSQDGGGSFTDTQY,-,TRBJ2-3,TRBV4-3
ASSFGGGNEQF,TRBD2,TRBJ2-1,TRBV28
ASSPGGAGNNEQF,TRBD2,TRBJ2-1,TRBV28
ASSTGVNTGELF,TRBD1,TRBJ2-2,TRBV28
ASSLAMGLGYEQY,TRBD2,TRBJ2-7,TRBV5-1
ASSPQGLMSGNSYNEQF,-,TRBJ2-1,TRBV14
ASSFYATGPNQPQH,-,TRBJ1-5,TRBV5-6
ASSAMGLQNTEAF,-,TRBJ1-1,TRBV2
ASSVGRIGANVLT,-,TRBJ2-6,TRBV9
ASSTETGAFGYQPQH,TRBD1,TRBJ1-5,TRBV19
ASSTEESEQF,-,TRBJ2-1,TRBV5-1
ASSLGALAGSTDTQY,TRBD2,TRBJ2-3,TRBV11-2
ASSPLGAGSNQPQH,-,TRBJ1-5,TRBV18
ASRRTGSGANVLT,-,TRBJ2-6,TRBV19
ASSLVSLVITYEQY,-,TRBJ2-7,TRBV11-2
ASSGGGQDAYEQY,-,TRBJ2-7,TRBV2
ASRRTASNEQF,-,TRBJ2-1,TRBV5-5
SVSDRHPGELF,TRBD1,TRBJ2-2,TRBV29-1
AWRTSGNTIY,-,TRBJ1-3,TRBV30
ASSPVRESDTQY,-,TRBJ2-3,TRBV18